This T cell receptor (beta chain) appears in the sequencing data of a study of cytomegalovirus exposure and HLA in healthy donors. The V and J ends lost 5 bases and 2 bases respectively, with 3 bases between them. CDR3 length equals 11 residues. The germline V gene has CDR1 SGHAT and CDR2 FQNNGV. 60 Vbeta and 13 Jbeta primers were used in PCR. Repertoires were generated with immunoSEQ multiplex PCR, while TCRdb's copy carries only in-frame clones and drops some. The table has 150,000 to 200,000 clones, approximately 81% seen once. This clone was counted a few times. Its antigen remains unidentified. Study findings and constraints: The study flagged some 170 TCR beta chains as cytomegalovirus-associated. Clonal expansion was found to be greater in HLA-associated TCR beta chains than in equally common others in a later analysis. CMV serostatus was the sole immune exposure data available.

This chain uses TRBV11-2 with TRBJ1-1; D gene unclear. This clonotype originated in a man aged 45 to 65 in good health and CMV-seropositive. Sample: PBMCs. The DNA of the CDR3 is TGTGCCAGCAGCCCAAACACTGAAGCTTTCTTT. Its translation: CASSPNTEAFF.